These 7 T cell receptor beta chains originate from one sample sequenced in a study of Ad26.COV2.S vaccination and SARS-CoV-2 variants. Sequenced by immunoSEQ multiplex PCR; TCRdb stores in-frame clones only, minus some. Counted here are 350,000 to 450,000 clones, 70% to 90% occurring once; the ten biggest clones make up 2.5% to 3.5%. Treatment specified: roughly 18 received Ad26.COV2.S at low or high dose, single or two shots; about 5 received placebo; per-sample allocation not given. On day 63 after the first injection, vaccine and placebo recipients gave samples. Here the sequenced sample was peripheral blood, taken in a trial of Ad26.COV2.S vaccine versus placebo. These receptors originate from a person aged 18-65 years who received the Ad26.COV2.S COVID-19 vaccine or a placebo.

This clone was seen just once. The chain recombines TRBV7-8 with TRBJ2-7; D not resolved. The CDR3 covers 19 residues. V shed 0 bases and J shed 3 bases, with 24 bases lying between them. Germline V gives CDR1 SGHVS, CDR2 FQNEAQ. CDR3 in DNA: TGTGCCAGCAGCTTAGCCCCTGGCTGGGCAAAGGGTGCCTTCTACGAGCAGTACTTC. It translates to CASSLAPGWAKGAFYEQYF.

The J gene is TRBJ1-1, the V gene TRBV7-2; 12 bases match TRBD1. Germline V gives CDR1 SGHTA, CDR2 FQGNSA. This CDR3 spans 15 amino acids. With 5 bases clipped from V and 5 bases from J, the junction kept 6 bases outside the gene matches. CDR3 nucleotides: TGTGCCAGCAGCCAGAAGGGACAGGGGGCTACTGAAGCTTTCTTT. As protein: CASSQKGQGATEAFF.

The chain links TRBV9 to TRBJ2-7; D may be TRBD1 (6 bases). The CDR3 has 16 residues. From germline, CDR1 is SGDLS and CDR2 YYNGEE. Trimming took 4 bases from V and 2 from J, leaving 19 bases between them. The CDR3 nucleotides read TGTGCCAGCAGCCCGCGACCGGCAGGGGCGGCCTACGAGCAGTACTTC. It encodes CASSPRPAGAAYEQYF.

V is TRBV5-1 and J is TRBJ2-7; TRBD1 might be the D (6 bases). Trimming took off 0 bases at V and 7 bases at J, with 14 bases between the two ends. Germline CDR1 and CDR2: SGHRS and YFSETQ. The CDR3 consists of 14 residues. DNA for the CDR3: TGCGCCAGCAGCTTGGATCCCAGGGGTGGAGAGCAGTACTTC. Protein product: CASSLDPRGGEQYF.

The V gene is TRBV7-9, the J gene TRBJ1-2, with D uncertain. The CDR3 runs to 14 residues. Germline V gene data show CDR1 as SEHNR and CDR2 as FQNEAQ (reference sequence). V was clipped by 5 bases and J by 11 bases, with 21 bases between them. CDR3 bases: TGTGCCAGCAGCGGAGACACCCCCCATTTAGGGTACACCTTC. Amino acid sequence: CASSGDTPHLGYTF.

This rearrangement joins TRBV10-1 to TRBJ2-3, with D tentatively TRBD2 (6 bases). The CDR3 is 17 residues long. CDR1 WNHNN and CDR2 SYGVQD come from the germline V gene (reference sequence). Trimming took 0 bases from V and 4 from J, leaving 17 bases between them. The CDR3 reads CASSESTWGGGSDTQYF. The DNA of the CDR3 is TGCGCCAGCAGTGAGTCGACGTGGGGAGGCGGTTCAGATACGCAGTATTTT.

The rearrangement links TRBV7-9 to TRBJ2-5; TRBD1 agrees at 11 bases. The CDR3 sequence is 15 residues long. V was clipped by 5 bases and J by 3 bases; unmatched bases: 5. Germline-derived CDR1 and CDR2 are SEHNR and FQNEAQ (reference sequence). The CDR3 loop reads CASSPRDRGKETQYF. CDR3 bases: TGTGCCAGCAGCCCTCGGGACAGGGGGAAAGAGACCCAGTACTTC.